This T cell receptor beta chain was documented in a study of blood T cell repertoires in COVID-19. Overall study context: Sites in the United States, Italy and Spain provided acute and convalescent COVID-19 samples. PBMCs, B-cell-depleted T cells, or T cells provided the cDNA or gDNA that made up the material.

CDR1 and CDR2 (germline): MNHEY, SVGAGI. The CDR3 runs 14 residues. Between the trimmed V and J ends, which lost 5 bases and 6 bases, there was a span of 13 bases. Original processing methods: The assay estimated nucleated cells by amplifying reference gene primers. Sequenced by immunoSEQ multiplex PCR; TCRdb stores in-frame clones only, minus some. The V and J calls and the clone size are those of that table, but D and trimming were determined from the DNA. Found here are 140,000 or so clones, approximately 89% of them singletons; the top ten hold around 1.5%. The source material was peripheral blood. This chain joins TRBV6-5 and TRBJ2-2; D remains unclear. The origin of this receptor is a human donor in a cohort sampled during active COVID-19. CDR3 protein: CASSLHLVSGELFF. In DNA, the CDR3 is TGTGCCAGCAGTCTGCACCTAGTTTCCGGGGAGCTGTTTTTT.